The rows below give T cell receptor beta chains drawn from one sample of a study of vaccination and CD4 T cells after COVID-19. TCRdb analysed the PCR reads with MiXCR anew, one entry per CDR3 protein. The sample lists approximately 18,000 distinct CDR3 sequences, roughly 29% occurring once. These receptors have no identified antigens. The sequenced sample was cultured CD4+ T cells from blood. All receptors derive from a human donor with COVID-19. The CDR3 runs from the conserved cysteine through the conserved F or W.

j_call: TRBJ1-5; v_call: TRBV6-1; cdr3_aa: CARIVGGTPYSNQPQHF
j_call: TRBJ1-1; v_call: TRBV20-1; cdr3_aa: CSATTGGVTEAFF
j_call: TRBJ2-2; v_call: TRBV10-2; cdr3_aa: CAGSEARGWSVTGELFF
j_call: TRBJ2-3; v_call: TRBV20-1; cdr3_aa: CSAPRGVGTDTQYF
j_call: TRBJ2-1; v_call: TRBV7-2; cdr3_aa: CASSNPQAGAYNEQFF
j_call: TRBJ2-1; v_call: TRBV6-1; cdr3_aa: CASKGGLSSYNEQFF
j_call: TRBJ1-2; v_call: TRBV10-3; cdr3_aa: CAISGPVGETGRYGYTF
j_call: TRBJ1-5; v_call: TRBV27; cdr3_aa: CASSPDRERNQPQHF
j_call: TRBJ2-6; v_call: TRBV4-1; cdr3_aa: CASSQEGAGANVLTF
j_call: TRBJ2-5; v_call: TRBV4-2; cdr3_aa: CASSQEGGGARETQYF
j_call: TRBJ1-1; v_call: TRBV4-2; cdr3_aa: CASSQDRQVEAFF
j_call: TRBJ1-2; v_call: TRBV6-1; cdr3_aa: CASSVENYGYTF
j_call: TRBJ1-5; v_call: TRBV14; cdr3_aa: CASRATGSNQPQHF
j_call: TRBJ1-5; v_call: TRBV20-1; cdr3_aa: CSARDWGQGNQPQHF
j_call: TRBJ2-7; v_call: TRBV20-1; cdr3_aa: CSARRLAGSSYEQYF
j_call: TRBJ2-1; v_call: TRBV1; cdr3_aa: CTSSQEKSGGATYNEQFF
j_call: TRBJ1-1; v_call: TRBV5-1; cdr3_aa: CASSLTTRVKTEAFF
j_call: TRBJ1-2; v_call: TRBV4-3; cdr3_aa: CASSQQLQGWGYGYTF
j_call: TRBJ2-1; v_call: TRBV6-5; cdr3_aa: CASSSTDYNEQFF
j_call: TRBJ1-5; v_call: TRBV27; cdr3_aa: CASSLLSPQGSPQHF
j_call: TRBJ1-1; v_call: TRBV7-3; cdr3_aa: CASSLNQESIEAFF
j_call: TRBJ2-1; v_call: TRBV11-3; cdr3_aa: CASSLDSGTYNEQFF
j_call: TRBJ1-6; v_call: TRBV6-1; cdr3_aa: CASTGDRASNSLLHF
j_call: TRBJ1-6; v_call: TRBV7-9; cdr3_aa: CASSFRTGSPLHF
j_call: TRBJ1-5; v_call: TRBV6-8; cdr3_aa: CASSYGRIERDGYQPQHF
j_call: TRBJ1-5; v_call: TRBV5-8; cdr3_aa: CASHLSDSNQPQHF
j_call: TRBJ2-7; v_call: TRBV6-5; cdr3_aa: CASSYPRQSSYEQYF
j_call: TRBJ2-7; v_call: TRBV7-9; cdr3_aa: CASSLVGQGLYF
j_call: TRBJ1-2; v_call: TRBV6-5; cdr3_aa: CASSSAKGYTF
j_call: TRBJ1-2; v_call: TRBV6-2/TRBV6-3; cdr3_aa: CASSATGEHYGYTF
j_call: TRBJ1-3; v_call: TRBV2; cdr3_aa: CASIIGQNTIYF
j_call: TRBJ2-5; v_call: TRBV7-8; cdr3_aa: CASSPPFGGGQETQYF
j_call: TRBJ1-6; v_call: TRBV6-1; cdr3_aa: CASRQGSNSPLHF
j_call: TRBJ2-5; v_call: TRBV7-2; cdr3_aa: CASSPSLAAGEETQYF
j_call: TRBJ2-6; v_call: TRBV5-4; cdr3_aa: CASSLRSSGANVLTF
j_call: TRBJ2-7; v_call: TRBV29-1; cdr3_aa: CGVVVNSYEQYF
j_call: TRBJ2-5; v_call: TRBV4-2; cdr3_aa: CASSPGGAGPQETQYF
j_call: TRBJ1-6; v_call: TRBV4-2; cdr3_aa: CASALTAAGGPTHSPLHF
j_call: TRBJ2-1; v_call: TRBV11-3; cdr3_aa: CASSPSQGRFHEQFF
j_call: TRBJ2-4; v_call: TRBV7-8; cdr3_aa: CASSLIVGQGIGNIQYF
j_call: TRBJ2-3; v_call: TRBV21-1; cdr3_aa: CASTKCPEDTDTQYF
j_call: TRBJ1-3; v_call: TRBV6-5; cdr3_aa: CASSYSRTPADTIYF
j_call: TRBJ2-1; v_call: TRBV20-1; cdr3_aa: CSARGWGLNNNEQFF
j_call: TRBJ2-3; v_call: TRBV21-1; cdr3_aa: CASSPTTGQPTDTQYF
j_call: TRBJ1-2; v_call: TRBV11-2; cdr3_aa: CASSSDQGSVYGYTF